A single sample is the source of the 28 T cell receptor beta chains below, sequenced in a study of blood T cells in healthy people across ages. The second PCR ran roughly 6 to 11 cycles with a sample-barcoded 5' primer and J-beta primers. TCRdb used MiXCR to reprocess the 5' RACE reads, holding one entry per CDR3 protein. The sample lists more than 1,000,000 distinct CDR3 sequences, approximately 25% occurring once. The same sample was also used in a study of T cells of mothers and their children.

Sequenced input: blood. The source is a girl between 2 and 10 years old in good health.

A single count supports this clonotype. V and J are TRBV7-9 and TRBJ1-4, with 7 bases identical to TRBD1. The CDR3 has 14 amino acids. Losses at the gene ends were 3 bases for V and 8 bases for J; bases not matched to a gene: 6. Germline V lookup: CDR1 SEHNR, CDR2 FQNEAQ (reference sequence). The CDR3 coding sequence is TGTGCCAGCAGCTTTCGCGGGACAGAAGAAAAACTGTTTTTT. This codes for CASSFRGTEEKLFF.

This clonotype was detected a few times. This chain's CDR3 is CASSPSTKRETQYF. CDR3 bases: TGTGCCAGCAGTCCATCGACAAAGCGGGAGACCCAGTACTTC. The genes are TRBV28 and TRBJ2-5, with D perhaps matching TRBD2 (5 bases). This CDR3 contains 14 residues. CDR1 MDHEN and CDR2 SYDVKM come from the germline V gene. The ends were cut back, 5 bases at V and 5 bases at J, with 15 bases in the middle.

This clonotype has just a few counts. The V gene is TRBV3-1, the J gene TRBJ2-1, with D uncertain. V gave up 3 bases and J gave up 7 bases, with 10 bases separating them. This CDR3 comprises 13 residues. The germline V gene has CDR1 LGHDT and CDR2 YNNKEL (reference sequence). In nucleotides, the CDR3 is TGTGCCAGCAGCCAGACGGACCGAAATGAGCAGTTCTTC. Residues: CASSQTDRNEQFF.

This chain joins TRBV7-2 and TRBJ1-3; D is uncertain. Between the trimmed V and J ends, which lost 6 bases and 4 bases, there was a span of 13 bases. CDR3 length equals 14 residues. Germline V lookup: CDR1 SGHTA, CDR2 FQGNSA. CDR3 protein: CASSPRERGNTIYF. CDR3 nucleotides: TGTGCCAGCAGTCCTAGGGAACGGGGAAACACCATATATTTT.

DNA for the CDR3: TGTGCCAGCAGCTTAGGAGAAGTTGGAGATACGCAGTATTTT. Protein: CASSLGEVGDTQYF. The J gene is TRBJ2-3, the V gene TRBV7-9; D gene unclear. V was clipped by 1 base and J by 5 bases, with 10 bases between them. The CDR3 has 14 amino acids. Germline CDR1 is SEHNR and CDR2 is FQNEAQ (reference sequence).

V gene TRBV29-1 combines with J gene TRBJ2-5; TRBD2 matches 11 bases. Germline loops: CDR1 SQVTM, CDR2 ANQGSEA. J was trimmed by 1 base and V by 4 bases; bases with no gene match: 2. This CDR3 has 14 residues. The CDR3 nucleotides read TGCAGCGTTGTTACTAGCGGGAGCCAAGAGACCCAGTACTTC. Protein: CSVVTSGSQETQYF. Supplemented by reference TRBV29-1 and TRBJ2-5, the full variable domain reads SAVISQKPSRDICQRGTSLTIQCQVDSQVTMMFWYRQQPGQSLTLIATANQGSEATYESGFVIDKFPISRPNLTFSTLTVSNMSPEDSSIYLCSVVTSGSQETQYFGPGTRLLVL.

On this clonotype itself: The junction differs from germline at one of its ends, possibly a read error. This chain links TRBV11-2 with TRBJ2-5; D is uncertain. This CDR3 region has 12 residues. Per germline, CDR1 SGHAT and CDR2 FQNNGV. Here the CDR3 reads CASSLGPLTQYF. CDR3 bases: TGTGCCAGCAGTTTAGGGCCCTTGACCCAGTACTTC.

This clonotype showed up just a few times. The chain uses TRBV4-1 and TRBJ2-5; 7 bases match TRBD1. The length of the CDR3 is 15 residues. The V segment lost 1 base and the J segment 1 base; nucleotides outside the gene matches: 3. In germline, CDR1 is MGHRA, CDR2 YSYEKL. CDR3 protein: CASSQGGQFQETQYF. CDR3 coding DNA: TGCGCCAGCAGCCAAGGGGGACAGTTCCAAGAGACCCAGTACTTC.

This clonotype was counted a few times. The chain couples TRBV29-1 to TRBJ1-1, with D perhaps matching TRBD1 (5 bases). Trimming stripped 7 bases from V and 4 bases from J, with 10 bases between. There are 11 residues in the CDR3. CDR1 SQVTM and CDR2 ANQGSEA come from the germline V gene. The CDR3 here is CSGGGGTEAFF. CDR3 DNA sequence: TGCAGCGGGGGGGGAGGCACTGAAGCTTTCTTT.

This clonotype was observed once. V and J are TRBV10-3 and TRBJ1-1; possibly TRBD1 for D (5 bases). Germline V CDR1 and CDR2: ENHRY, SYGVKD. Trimming took 0 bases from V and 4 from J, leaving 12 bases between them. CDR3 length: 15 amino acids. The CDR3 DNA reads TGTGCCATCAGTGAGTCGCGGGGGTTGGCCACTGAAGCTTTCTTT. Its translation is CAISESRGLATEAFF.

This clonotype was found a few times. This chain links TRBV20-1 with TRBJ2-3; D is unclear. The CDR3 spans 13 residues. V lost 5 bases and J lost 9, with 18 bases in between. Germline V gene data show CDR1 as DFQATT and CDR2 as SNEGSKA (reference sequence). CDR3: CSALPLQLRTQYF. The CDR3 DNA reads TGCAGTGCTCTCCCCCTACAGTTGCGCACGCAGTATTTT.

This clonotype was observed a handful of times. The DNA for the CDR3 is TGCAGTGCTAGAGATTGGCAGGGATCCTACAATGAGCAGTTCTTC. Translating gives CSARDWQGSYNEQFF. The J gene is TRBJ2-1, the V gene TRBV20-1, with D tentatively TRBD1 (5 bases). Per germline, CDR1 DFQATT and CDR2 SNEGSKA (reference sequence). V was pared by 0 bases and J by 1 base, with 10 bases between. The CDR3 spans 15 residues.

The chain recombines TRBV7-2 with TRBJ2-5; D not certain. CDR3 length: 13 amino acids. The ends were cut back, 7 bases at V and 4 bases at J, with 13 bases in the middle. Germline CDR1 reads SGHTA; CDR2 reads FQGNSA. CDR3 in DNA: TGTGCCAGCACAGAAGCTGGGCGAGAGACCCAGTACTTC. Protein product: CASTEAGRETQYF.

The chain uses TRBV10-3 and TRBJ2-7; D unresolved. The V gene lost 0 bases and the J gene lost 2 bases, with 8 bases spanning the gap. Germline values: CDR1 ENHRY, CDR2 SYGVKD. The CDR3 runs 14 residues. The CDR3 DNA reads as TGTGCCATCAGTGAGTCTTTTCAGACCTACGAGCAGTACTTC. Protein sequence: CAISESFQTYEQYF.

V is TRBV7-2 and J is TRBJ1-3; D gene ambiguous. Trimming took 2 bases from V and 0 from J, leaving 8 bases between them. Germline CDR1 and CDR2: SGHTA and FQGNSA. The CDR3 is made up of 15 amino acids. CDR3 sequence: CASSLRWGSGNTIYF. The DNA of the CDR3 is TGTGCCAGCAGCTTAAGGTGGGGCTCTGGAAACACCATATATTTT.

This clonotype was detected only a few times. The V call is TRBV9, the J call TRBJ2-5; a weak D match, TRBD2 (5 bases). Germline CDR1 and CDR2: SGDLS and YYNGEE. The length of the CDR3 is 15 residues. V shed 0 bases and J shed 5 bases, with 14 bases lying between them. The DNA for the CDR3 is TGTGCCAGCAGCGTAGGGACTGAATCTGTGGAGACCCAGTACTTC. Protein: CASSVGTESVETQYF.

This clonotype was observed once. The chain uses TRBV27 and TRBJ2-3, with 13 bases that match TRBD2. The V gene end was trimmed by 4 bases and the J gene end by 3 bases; junction bases not matched to a gene: 4. From germline, CDR1 is MNHEY and CDR2 SMNVEV (reference sequence). CDR3 size: 16 residues. The DNA of the CDR3 is TGTGCCAGCAGTTATGGGACTAGCGGGGATACAGATACGCAGTATTTT. Translating it yields CASSYGTSGDTDTQYF.

The rearrangement joins TRBV20-1 to TRBJ2-5, with D maybe TRBD2 (5 bases). The V end was cut by 3 bases, the J end by 5 bases, with 22 bases between. Per germline, CDR1 DFQATT and CDR2 SNEGSKA (reference sequence). The CDR3 consists of 16 residues. The CDR3 nucleotides read TGCAGTGCTAGTCAGTGGATTCCTATGAGAGGGGAGACCCAGTACTTC. This encodes CSASQWIPMRGETQYF.

As DNA, the CDR3 is TGTGCCAGCAGCCCGATGCCTTTGGATGAGCAGTTCTTC. As protein: CASSPMPLDEQFF. V usage is TRBV3-1 and J usage is TRBJ2-1; D unclear. CDR1 and CDR2 (germline): LGHDT, YNNKEL (reference sequence). V was cut by 4 bases and J by 8 bases, with 12 bases left in between. The CDR3 loop spans 13 amino acids.

The chain is built from TRBV29-1 and TRBJ1-2, with TRBD1 identical over 7 bases. The V segment lost 0 bases and the J segment 8 bases; nucleotides outside the gene matches: 3. CDR1 is SQVTM and CDR2 is ANQGSEA in the germline V gene. The CDR3 length is 12 residues. The CDR3 DNA reads as TGCAGCGTTGAAGACTCAGGGGGGGGCTACACCTTC. It is translated as CSVEDSGGGYTF.

This clonotype was counted a few times. The rearrangement joins TRBV5-1 to TRBJ2-5; the D gene is possibly TRBD2 (6 bases). Germline assignment: CDR1 SGHRS and CDR2 YFSETQ. V lost 4 bases to trimming and J lost 1 base, with 11 bases between them. This CDR3 comprises 14 residues. In DNA form, the CDR3 reads TGCGCCAGCAGCCCCGGGAGCCGCCAAGAGACCCAGTACTTC. The encoded protein is CASSPGSRQETQYF.

The V call is TRBV20-1, the J call TRBJ2-4, with 7 bases identical to TRBD2. The CDR3 has 15 residues. Germline CDR1 reads DFQATT; CDR2 reads SNEGSKA (reference sequence). V lost 4 bases, J lost 3 bases, and 9 bases stayed unmatched. In DNA form, the CDR3 reads TGCAGTGCTACACCGGGACCGGGGGGCAAAAACATTCAGTACTTC. It codes for CSATPGPGGKNIQYF.

The chain uses TRBV2 and TRBJ2-5, with D perhaps TRBD2 (5 bases). V was cut by 6 bases and J by 4 bases, with 15 bases left in between. The CDR3 consists of 14 residues. Germline-derived CDR1 and CDR2 are SNHLY and FYNNEI. The CDR3 nucleotides read TGTGCCAGCAGGCCGGAGGTCAGGACAGAGACCCAGTACTTC. This translates into CASRPEVRTETQYF.

In its sample, this clonotype was seen a few times. The CDR3 sequence is CSARDRGGNEQFF. For the CDR3, the DNA is TGCAGTGCTAGGGACAGGGGAGGAAATGAGCAGTTCTTC. V gene TRBV20-1 combines with J gene TRBJ2-1, with 9 positions matching TRBD1. Germline trimming cut 3 bases from V and 7 bases from J; bases unmatched to any gene: 4. Germline CDR1 DFQATT, CDR2 SNEGSKA (reference sequence). The CDR3 loop spans 13 amino acids.

About this clonotype: The junction and the germline gene differ at one end; a read error may be behind it. The rearrangement links TRBV7-3 to TRBJ2-5; D may be TRBD2 (6 bases). Germline V CDR1 and CDR2: SGHTA, FQGTGA. The CDR3 is 13 amino acids. The CDR3 bases are TGTGCCAGCAGCTTAGAACGTGGGACTCACCCGTTCTTC. The encoded protein is CASSLERGTHPFF.

This clonotype was observed a handful of times. The chain recombines TRBV19 with TRBJ1-4; D not resolved. The CDR3 totals 15 residues. V was clipped by 5 bases and J by 4 bases, with 14 bases between them. Germline V gene lookup returns CDR1 LNHDA and CDR2 SQIVND (reference sequence). The CDR3 region has the DNA TGTGCCAGTAGTCTCGCCGAGGTCTTTAATGAAAAACTGTTTTTT. This sequence encodes CASSLAEVFNEKLFF. The complete variable domain, with remaining parts taken from reference TRBV19 and TRBJ1-4, reads DGGITQSPKYLFRKEGQNVTLSCEQNLNHDAMYWYRQDPGQGLRLIYYSQIVNDFQKGDIAEGYSVSREKKESFPLTVTSAQKNPTAFYLCASSLAEVFNEKLFFGSGTQLSVL.

This clonotype was seen more than once but under ten times. This chain uses TRBV29-1 with TRBJ2-3; 8 bases are shared with TRBD2. This CDR3 comprises 14 residues. Looked up from germline, CDR1 is SQVTM and CDR2 is ANQGSEA. V shed 2 bases, J shed 5 bases, and the junction held 6 bases outside the gene matches. CDR3 DNA sequence: TGCAGCGTTGAATCCCCGGGAGGGCAAGATACGCAGTATTTT. The encoded protein is CSVESPGGQDTQYF.

The chain employs TRBV4-3 and TRBJ2-6, with 11 positions matching TRBD2. V lost 0 bases, J lost 4 bases, and 5 bases stayed unmatched. Per germline, CDR1 LGHNA and CDR2 YSLEER. This CDR3 region has 18 residues. This chain's CDR3 is CASSQDSGGAGGANVLTF. CDR3 sequence (DNA): TGCGCCAGCAGCCAAGATAGCGGGGGGGCTGGCGGGGCCAACGTCCTGACTTTC.